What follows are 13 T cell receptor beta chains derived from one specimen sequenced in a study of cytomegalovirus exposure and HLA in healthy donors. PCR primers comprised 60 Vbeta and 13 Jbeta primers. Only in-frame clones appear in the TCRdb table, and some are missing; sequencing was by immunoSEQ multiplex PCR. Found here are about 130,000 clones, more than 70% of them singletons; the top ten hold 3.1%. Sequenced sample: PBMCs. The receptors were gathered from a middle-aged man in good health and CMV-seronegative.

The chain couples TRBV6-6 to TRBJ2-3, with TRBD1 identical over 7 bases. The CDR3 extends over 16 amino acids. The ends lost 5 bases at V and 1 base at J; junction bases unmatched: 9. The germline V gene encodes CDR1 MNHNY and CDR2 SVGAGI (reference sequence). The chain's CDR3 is CASSRQGPMGTDTQYF. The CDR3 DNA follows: TGTGCCAGCAGTAGACAGGGCCCTATGGGCACAGATACGCAGTATTTT.

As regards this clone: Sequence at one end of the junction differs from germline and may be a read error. Written as DNA, the CDR3 is TGCGCCAGCAGCTTTGGGGGGAAGCTTTCCAATTCACCCCTCCATTTT. The encoded protein is CASSFGGKLSNSPLHF. This chain joins TRBV5-1 and TRBJ1-6; perhaps TRBD1 as D (5 bases). The CDR3 is made up of 16 amino acids. The germline CDR1 and CDR2 sequences are SGHRS and YFSETQ. Full variable domain (rest looked up from reference TRBV5-1 and TRBJ1-6): KAGVTQTPRYLIKTRGQQVTLSCSPISGHRSVSWYQQTPGQGLQFLFEYFSETQRNKGNFPGRFSGRQFSNSRSEMNVSTLELGDSALYLCASSFGGKLSNSPLHFGNGTRLTVT.

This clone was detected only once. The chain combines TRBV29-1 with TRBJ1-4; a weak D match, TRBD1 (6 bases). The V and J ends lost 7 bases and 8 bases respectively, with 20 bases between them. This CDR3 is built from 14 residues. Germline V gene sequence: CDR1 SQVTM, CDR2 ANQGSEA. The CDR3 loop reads CSARDTGGGEKLFF. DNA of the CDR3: TGCAGCGCCCGGGACACGGGAGGCGGGGAAAAACTGTTTTTT. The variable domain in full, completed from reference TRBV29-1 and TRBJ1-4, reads SAVISQKPSRDICQRGTSLTIQCQVDSQVTMMFWYRQQPGQSLTLIATANQGSEATYESGFVIDKFPISRPNLTFSTLTVSNMSPEDSSIYLCSARDTGGGEKLFFGSGTQLSVL.

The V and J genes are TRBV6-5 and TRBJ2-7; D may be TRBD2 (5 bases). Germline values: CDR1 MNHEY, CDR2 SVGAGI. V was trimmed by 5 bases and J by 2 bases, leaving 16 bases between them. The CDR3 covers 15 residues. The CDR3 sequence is CASSQGRRSPYEQYF. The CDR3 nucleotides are TGTGCCAGCAGTCAAGGGAGAAGGTCGCCCTACGAGCAGTACTTC.

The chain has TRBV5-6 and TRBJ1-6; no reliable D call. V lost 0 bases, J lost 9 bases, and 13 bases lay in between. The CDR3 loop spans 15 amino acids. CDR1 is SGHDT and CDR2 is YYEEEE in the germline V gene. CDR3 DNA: TGTGCCAGCAGCTTGGGTCCGGTAGGCGGTTCACCCCTCCACTTT. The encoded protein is CASSLGPVGGSPLHF.

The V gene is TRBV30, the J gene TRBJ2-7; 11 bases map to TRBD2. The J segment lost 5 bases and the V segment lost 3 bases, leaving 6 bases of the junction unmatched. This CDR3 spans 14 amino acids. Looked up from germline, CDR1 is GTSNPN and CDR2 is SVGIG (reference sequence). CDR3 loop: CAWRTSGSSNEQYF. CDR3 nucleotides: TGTGCCTGGAGAACTAGCGGGAGTAGCAACGAGCAGTACTTC.

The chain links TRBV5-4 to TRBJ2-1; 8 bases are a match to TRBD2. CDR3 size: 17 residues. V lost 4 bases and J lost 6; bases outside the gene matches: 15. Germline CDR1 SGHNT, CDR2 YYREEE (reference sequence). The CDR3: CASSEALTGGRGNEQFF. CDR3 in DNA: TGTGCCAGCAGCGAGGCCCTTACGGGGGGGCGAGGCAATGAGCAGTTCTTC.

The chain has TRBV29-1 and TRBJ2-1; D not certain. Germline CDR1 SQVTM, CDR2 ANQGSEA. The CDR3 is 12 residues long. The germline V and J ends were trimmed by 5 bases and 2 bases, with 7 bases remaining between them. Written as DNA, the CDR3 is TGCAGCGTTCAGAATACCTACAATGAGCAGTTCTTC. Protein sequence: CSVQNTYNEQFF.

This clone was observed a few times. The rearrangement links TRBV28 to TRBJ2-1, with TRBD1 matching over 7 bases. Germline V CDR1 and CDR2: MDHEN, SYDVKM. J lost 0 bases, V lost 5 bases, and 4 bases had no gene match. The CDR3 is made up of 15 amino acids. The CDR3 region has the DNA TGTGCCAGCAGTCACCGGGACAGCTCCTACAATGAGCAGTTCTTC. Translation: CASSHRDSSYNEQFF.

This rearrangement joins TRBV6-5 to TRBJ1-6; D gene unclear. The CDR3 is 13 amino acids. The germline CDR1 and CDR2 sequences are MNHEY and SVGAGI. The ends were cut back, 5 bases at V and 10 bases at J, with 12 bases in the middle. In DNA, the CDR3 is TGTGCCAGCAGTCCCGCCGAGCGCTCACCCCTCCACTTT. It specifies CASSPAERSPLHF.

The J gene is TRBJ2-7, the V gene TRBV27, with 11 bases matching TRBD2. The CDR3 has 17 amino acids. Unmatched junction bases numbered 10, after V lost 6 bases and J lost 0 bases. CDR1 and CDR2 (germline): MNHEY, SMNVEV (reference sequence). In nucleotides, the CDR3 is TGTGCCAGCAGGCCGGGACTAGCGGTAATAGACTCCTACGAGCAGTACTTC. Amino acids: CASRPGLAVIDSYEQYF.

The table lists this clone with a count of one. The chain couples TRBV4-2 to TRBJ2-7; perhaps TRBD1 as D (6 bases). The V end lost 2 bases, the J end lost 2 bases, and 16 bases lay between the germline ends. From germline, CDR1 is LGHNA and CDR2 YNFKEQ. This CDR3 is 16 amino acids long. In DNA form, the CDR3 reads TGTGCCAGCAGCCAACATCGAGACAGGCCCCCCTACGAGCAGTACTTC. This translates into CASSQHRDRPPYEQYF.

The CDR3 nucleotides are TGTGCCAGCAGGCCAGGGGGCCCCACGGGTGAGCAGTTCTTC. This codes for CASRPGGPTGEQFF. V gene TRBV2 combines with J gene TRBJ2-1; 8 bases align to TRBD1. J was trimmed by 9 bases and V by 6 bases; bases with no gene match: 10. In germline, CDR1 is SNHLY, CDR2 FYNNEI. The CDR3 length is 14 residues.